The rows below give T cell receptor beta chains drawn from one sample of a study of blood T cell repertoires in COVID-19. Clones were read by immunoSEQ multiplex PCR, and TCRdb kept only the in-frame ones, dropping some. The sample contains roughly 100,000 clones, roughly nine tenths of which appear only once. The sequencing input was peripheral blood. These receptors came from a human donor in a cohort sampled during active COVID-19. Each CDR3 is given with its conserved first and last residue. The D gene is left open where the match is weak.

len,v_gene,d_gene,j_gene,CDR3aa
12,TRBV4-2,.,TRBJ2-5,CASSQFGETQYF
14,TRBV2,.,TRBJ2-1,CASRRGSGDNEQFF
15,TRBV14,TRBD1,TRBJ1-2,CASSQGIGQVYGYTF
15,TRBV5-4,TRBD2,TRBJ2-3,CASSRSGSQSDTQYF
14,TRBV30,.,TRBJ2-7,CAWSINGLGYEQYF
15,TRBV14,.,TRBJ1-6,CASSTGGSYNSPLHF
15,TRBV4-2,TRBD2,TRBJ2-7,CASSQDSGGHYEQYF
13,TRBV18,.,TRBJ1-3,CASRLSSGNTIYF
18,TRBV4-1,TRBD2,TRBJ2-1,CASSHDPPQAGEGNEQFF
14,TRBV10-3,.,TRBJ1-2,CAIKSPTDSYGYTF
14,TRBV28,TRBD1,TRBJ1-5,CASTDRGRNQPQHF
15,TRBV28,TRBD1,TRBJ1-2,CASRVYRTGEYGYTF
16,TRBV28,TRBD1,TRBJ1-2,CASSLFSGTANYGYTF
14,TRBV4-1,.,TRBJ1-2,CASSQDAGAYGYTF
13,TRBV9,.,TRBJ1-2,CASSVGTSYGYTF